A single sample is the source of the 22 T cell receptor beta chains below, sequenced in a study of PD-L1 blockade in urothelial cancer. Data came from immunoSEQ multiplex PCR; TCRdb stores just in-frame clones and leaves some out. The sample includes about 43,000 clones, about 88% of them seen just once. Sequences were derived from PBMCs, sampled around atezolizumab (anti-PD-L1) treatment. All receptors come from a woman between 55 and 75 years old with urothelial cancer.

V and J are TRBV5-4 and TRBJ2-1; TRBD1 might be the D (6 bases). This CDR3 is 15 amino acids long. V lost 1 base, J lost 4 bases, and 12 bases lay in between. The germline gives CDR1 SGHNT, CDR2 YYREEE (reference sequence). CDR3: CASSLMTGLYNEQFF. The CDR3, as DNA: TGTGCCAGCAGCTTGATGACAGGACTGTACAATGAGCAGTTCTTC.

The chain links TRBV4-2 to TRBJ1-4; D is perhaps TRBD1 (5 bases). The CDR3 is made up of 16 amino acids. CDR1 and CDR2 (germline): LGHNA, YNFKEQ. V was shortened by 0 bases and J by 7 bases, with 15 bases between the two germline ends. The CDR3 protein is CASSQDRAGLSEKLFF. As DNA, the CDR3 is TGTGCCAGCAGCCAAGATAGAGCAGGGTTGAGTGAAAAACTGTTTTTT.

This chain joins TRBV7-2 and TRBJ1-6; 7 positions agree with TRBD1. With 5 bases clipped from V and 0 bases from J, the junction kept 4 bases outside the gene matches. The CDR3 spans 16 residues. Germline CDR1 SGHTA, CDR2 FQGNSA. For the CDR3, the DNA is TGTGCCAGCAGCCGTGGGACAGTCTCCTATAATTCACCCCTCCACTTT. This translates into CASSRGTVSYNSPLHF.

V usage is TRBV27 and J usage is TRBJ2-7; tentative D call: TRBD2 (6 bases). The germline CDR1 and CDR2 sequences are MNHEY and SMNVEV (reference sequence). The ends were cut back, 8 bases at V and 5 bases at J, with 16 bases in the middle. The CDR3 is made up of 13 amino acids. CDR3 nucleotide sequence: TGTGCCAGCGGCCGACGGGAGTGGAACGAGCAGTACTTC. This translates into CASGRREWNEQYF.

This rearrangement joins TRBV9 to TRBJ2-3; TRBD2 is a possible D gene (6 bases). Per the germline V gene, CDR1 is SGDLS and CDR2 is YYNGEE. V dropped 3 bases and J dropped 6 bases, with 14 bases sitting between them. The CDR3 runs to 14 residues. CDR3 amino acids: CASSAAGTFDTQYF. CDR3 bases: TGTGCCAGCAGCGCCGCGGGGACCTTCGATACGCAGTATTTT.

This chain links TRBV21-1 with TRBJ2-7; the DNA was not used to check the table's D call, TRBD1. TRBV21-1 is a recognized pseudogene. The CDR3 sequence is 15 residues long. The CDR3 sequence: CASSQVQGRSYEQYF. Here the CDR3 DNA reads TGTGCCAGCAGCCAAGTACAGGGGCGATCCTACGAGCAGTACTTC.

The chain employs TRBV19 and TRBJ2-7; 7 bases agree with TRBD1. V gave up 4 bases and J gave up 1 base; unmatched junction bases: 7. Germline lookup yields CDR1 LNHDA and CDR2 SQIVND (reference sequence). This CDR3 contains 15 residues. For the CDR3, the DNA is TGTGCCAGTAGTACTACCGGGACAGCTTCCTACGAGCAGTACTTC. Translated, it gives CASSTTGTASYEQYF. Combining the CDR3 with reference TRBV19 and TRBJ2-7 gives the whole variable domain DGGITQSPKYLFRKEGQNVTLSCEQNLNHDAMYWYRQDPGQGLRLIYYSQIVNDFQKGDIAEGYSVSREKKESFPLTVTSAQKNPTAFYLCASSTTGTASYEQYFGPGTRLTVT.

The chain is built from TRBV6-5 and TRBJ2-7; 8 nucleotides match TRBD2. The V segment lost 6 bases and the J segment 7 bases; nucleotides outside the gene matches: 11. This CDR3 comprises 14 residues. CDR1 and CDR2 from the germline V gene are MNHEY and SVGAGI. The CDR3 loop reads CASRSGGTIEEQYF. The CDR3 DNA reads TGTGCCAGCAGGAGCGGGGGAACTATCGAGGAGCAGTACTTC.

This chain connects TRBV5-1 to TRBJ1-5; the D is unclear. The CDR3 totals 16 residues. The V gene's germline CDR1 is SGHRS and CDR2 YFSETQ. Trimming left V 8 bases short and J 0 bases short, with 18 bases between. The CDR3 region is CARSMRAGYSNQPQHF. DNA for the CDR3: TGCGCCAGGTCGATGCGGGCGGGGTATAGCAATCAGCCCCAGCATTTT.

The chain recombines TRBV7-9 with TRBJ1-5; 8 bases fit TRBD1. CDR3 size: 15 residues. Losses at the gene ends were 4 bases for V and 4 bases for J; bases not matched to a gene: 6. Germline V CDR1 and CDR2: SEHNR, FQNEAQ (reference sequence). CDR3 DNA sequence: TGTGCCAGCAGCTCGGACAGGGAGGAAAATCAGCCCCAGCATTTT. Protein sequence: CASSSDREENQPQHF. The whole variable domain, filled in from reference TRBV7-9 and TRBJ1-5, reads DTGVSQNPRHKITKRGQNVTFRCDPISEHNRLYWYRQTLGQGPEFLTYFQNEAQLEKSRLLSDRFSAERPKGSFSTLEIQRTEQGDSAMYLCASSSDREENQPQHFGDGTRLSIL.

The chain combines TRBV7-9 with TRBJ2-7; 7 bases are shared with TRBD2. Germline trimming cut 6 bases from V and 3 bases from J; bases unmatched to any gene: 14. Germline V gene lookup returns CDR1 SEHNR and CDR2 FQNEAQ (reference sequence). The CDR3 is 16 residues long. CDR3 loop: CASSSARGGLFYEQYF. In nucleotides, the CDR3 is TGTGCCAGCAGTTCAGCCCGCGGGGGTTTATTCTACGAGCAGTACTTC.

This clone was detected once. This sequence joins TRBV9 and TRBJ2-1; 12 bases are a match to TRBD2. The CDR3 runs to 16 residues. Trimming removed 0 bases from V and 6 bases from J; junction bases left unmatched: 4. Germline CDR1 and CDR2: SGDLS and YYNGEE. This CDR3 is CASSVVALAGGNEQFF. In nucleotides, the CDR3 is TGTGCCAGCAGCGTAGTGGCACTAGCGGGAGGCAATGAGCAGTTCTTC.

This chain joins TRBV7-9 and TRBJ1-4; D may be TRBD1 (5 bases). With 3 bases removed from V and 3 bases from J, the gap between germline ends came to 8 bases. The germline gives CDR1 SEHNR, CDR2 FQNEAQ (reference sequence). The CDR3 has 14 residues. This CDR3 reads CASSFRAPNEKLFF. The CDR3 bases are TGTGCCAGCAGCTTCAGGGCACCTAATGAAAAACTGTTTTTT.

The V gene is TRBV2, the J gene TRBJ1-6, with D uncertain. Germline values: CDR1 SNHLY, CDR2 FYNNEI. There are 13 residues in the CDR3. Trimming took 5 bases from V and 5 from J, leaving 7 bases between them. The CDR3 bases are TGTGCCAGCAGTCGGGATAATAATTCACCCCTCCACTTT. This codes for CASSRDNNSPLHF.

The rearrangement uses TRBV15 and TRBJ2-2, with 11 bases matching TRBD2. In germline, CDR1 is LNHNV, CDR2 YYDKDF (reference sequence). The CDR3 has 16 amino acids. V shed 0 bases and J 5 bases; nucleotides not matched to a gene: 2. CDR3 in DNA: TGTGCCACCAGCAGAGATAGCGGGAGGGGAACCGGGGAGCTGTTTTTT. This sequence encodes CATSRDSGRGTGELFF.

The chain carries TRBV5-4 and TRBJ2-1; possibly TRBD2 for D (5 bases). There are 16 residues in the CDR3. The germline V gene encodes CDR1 SGHNT and CDR2 YYREEE (reference sequence). Trimming took 0 bases from V and 0 from J, leaving 10 bases between them. This CDR3 is CASSLEARVSYNEQFF. In nucleotides, the CDR3 is TGTGCCAGCAGCTTGGAGGCGAGGGTCTCCTACAATGAGCAGTTCTTC.

The chain employs TRBV5-4 and TRBJ2-3, with TRBD2 matching 11 bases. The trim removed 2 bases at V and 2 bases at J, leaving 4 bases unmatched. CDR1 is SGHNT, CDR2 YYREEE, per germline (reference sequence). The CDR3 is made up of 16 amino acids. The chain's CDR3 is CASSFRLAGSTDTQYF. The DNA of the CDR3 is TGTGCCAGCAGCTTTCGACTAGCGGGGTCCACAGATACGCAGTATTTT. Using reference TRBV5-4 and TRBJ2-3 for the parts outside the CDR3, the full variable domain is ETGVTQSPTHLIKTRGQQVTLRCSSQSGHNTVSWYQQALGQGPQFIFQYYREEENGRGNFPPRFSGLQFPNYSSELNVNALELDDSALYLCASSFRLAGSTDTQYFGPGTRLTVL.

The chain recombines TRBV28 with TRBJ2-2; 8 bases agree with TRBD1. The CDR3 length is 15 residues. CDR1 MDHEN and CDR2 SYDVKM come from the germline V gene. Trimming at V came to 9 bases and at J to 7 bases, leaving 13 bases not matched to a gene. The CDR3 is CASRLLDRGIGELFF. The CDR3, as DNA: TGTGCCAGTCGGCTACTAGACAGGGGTATCGGGGAGCTGTTTTTT.

The DNA for the CDR3 is TGTGCCAGCAGTCAAGAGCGGGGGTCGGGGACAGATACGCAGTATTTT. Amino acid sequence: CASSQERGSGTDTQYF. J is TRBJ2-3 and V is TRBV6-6, with 8 bases that match TRBD2. The CDR3 has 16 residues. V lost 5 bases to trimming and J lost 3 bases; unmatched junction nucleotides: 10. Germline V lookup: CDR1 MNHNY, CDR2 SVGAGI (reference sequence).

J is TRBJ1-1 and V is TRBV4-3; maybe TRBD1 (5 bases). Per germline, CDR1 LGHNA and CDR2 YSLEER. The germline V and J ends were trimmed by 0 bases and 2 bases, with 10 bases remaining between them. This CDR3 is built from 15 residues. CDR3 coding DNA: TGCGCCAGCAGCCAAGATCGGCAGGGAAACACTGAAGCTTTCTTT. Translating it yields CASSQDRQGNTEAFF.

V gene TRBV18 combines with J gene TRBJ2-7; D is possibly TRBD2 (7 bases). Per the germline V gene, CDR1 is KGHSH and CDR2 is LQKENI. The CDR3 extends over 15 amino acids. Trimming left V 0 bases short and J 0 bases short, with 9 bases between. The CDR3 nucleotides read TGTGCCAGCTCACCACCGGGGGGGCACTCCTACGAGCAGTACTTC. This translates into CASSPPGGHSYEQYF.

The rearrangement uses TRBV11-2 and TRBJ1-1; maybe TRBD1 (5 bases). CDR3 size: 14 residues. V was pared by 1 base and J by 1 base, with 7 bases between. Germline assignment: CDR1 SGHAT and CDR2 FQNNGV. CDR3 sequence: CASSLAGGNTEAFF. Here the CDR3 DNA reads TGTGCCAGCAGCTTAGCGGGGGGGAACACTGAAGCTTTCTTT.